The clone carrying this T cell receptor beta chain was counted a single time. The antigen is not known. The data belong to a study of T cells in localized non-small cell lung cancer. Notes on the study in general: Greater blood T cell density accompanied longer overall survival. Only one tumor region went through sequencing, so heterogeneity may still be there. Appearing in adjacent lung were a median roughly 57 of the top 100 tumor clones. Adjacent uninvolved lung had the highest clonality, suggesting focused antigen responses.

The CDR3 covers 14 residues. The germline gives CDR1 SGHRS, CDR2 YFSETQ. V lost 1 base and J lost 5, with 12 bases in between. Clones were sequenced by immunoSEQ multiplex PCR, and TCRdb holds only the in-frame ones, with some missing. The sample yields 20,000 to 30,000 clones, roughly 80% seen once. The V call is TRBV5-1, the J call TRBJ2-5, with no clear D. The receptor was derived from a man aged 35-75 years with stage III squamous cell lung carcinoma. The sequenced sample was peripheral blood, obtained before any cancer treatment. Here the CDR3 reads CASSLYSRKETQYF. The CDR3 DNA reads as TGCGCCAGCAGCTTGTATTCCAGAAAGGAGACCCAGTACTTC.